Given below is one T cell receptor beta chain in context. Its antigen is not yet known. No per-base quality is available; no much larger clone lies one base away. Sequences DFQATT (CDR1) and SNEGSKA (CDR2) are obtained from the germline V gene (reference sequence). The CDR3 starts with the cysteine, ends with the phenylalanine, and has 15 residues. Of all the DNA, just the CDR3 is kept, 45 bases in frame from base 1. From V the trimming removes 3 bases and from J it removes 2 bases, while the gene matches leave 7 bases of the junction unaccounted for. The data derive from a study of early T cells in non-severe SARS-CoV-2 infection (dated by TCRdb to the early 2020s). About the full investigation: Because TCR sequencing was done on bulk RNA from unsorted whole blood, the alpha and beta chains could not be paired. The research as a whole found: Matching against VDJdb was skewed toward anti-spike CD8 responses, likely underestimated virus-specific expansions, and missed private and CD4 specificities.

This was a case-control study nested in a cohort of healthcare workers in London, UK, who had nasopharyngeal swab PCR tests and blood samples taken every week. Between 23 and 31 March 2020, the week of the UK lockdown, healthcare workers were enrolled and then followed up weekly for as long as 16 weeks. The library was prepared using 5' RACE. Data came from a NextSeq 500. In the TCR library protocol, unique molecular identifiers were attached to individual cDNA molecules to correct for PCR bias and sequencing error. TCR alpha and beta chains were both sequenced, and the abundances of alpha and beta sequences in each sample were closely correlated with each other. As for how the authors treated the data: Decombinator V4 was used to annotate TCR sequences for V gene, J gene and CDR3. Expanded TCRs were defined as changing significantly between any two time points under a Poisson model with p below 0.0001. TCR abundances were normalised to the total number of TCRs sequenced per sample and were expressed as counts per million. TRAV1-2 paired with TRAJ12, TRAJ20 or TRAJ33 defined MAIT TCRs, while TRAV10 paired with TRAJ18 defined iNKT TCRs. A search of VDJdb, accessed on 1 November 2021, was run for TCRs annotated to CMV, EBV and SARS-CoV-2, with TCRs annotated for multiple antigens excluded. TCRdb applied fastp at Q25 and MiXCR to the public reads, then kept only in-frame beta chains. CDR3 protein sequences are deduplicated, and each keeps its most common genes and DNA. The V and J calls come from TCRdb's annotation, not from the publication. In all, the sample holds 65,000 to 95,000 distinct CDR3 sequences, and about 16% of those were seen once. About 2.6% of the sample rests with the top ten.

The sequenced sample was whole blood. The sequence links TRBV20-1 to TRBJ2-3, with 8 bases matching TRBD1. This receptor was taken from an adult who was a healthcare worker with PCR-confirmed SARS-CoV-2 infection or an uninfected control (not recorded which). The CDR3 here reads CSARATGGVTDTQYF. The sequence in DNA is TGCAGTGCTAGGGCTACAGGGGGAGTCACAGATACGCAGTATTTT.